These 23 T cell receptor beta chains originate from one sample sequenced in a study of tumor-infiltrating lymphocytes in localized non-small cell lung cancer. TCRdb keeps only in-frame clones here, not all; method: immunoSEQ multiplex PCR. The table records 15,000 to 20,000 clones, roughly 43% of them present only once. The sample comprised lung tumor tissue. These receptors came from a human donor with non-small cell lung cancer.

V gene TRBV9 combines with J gene TRBJ1-3; weak D call: TRBD1 (6 bases). The CDR3 is made up of 15 amino acids. The germline V gene has CDR1 SGDLS and CDR2 YYNGEE. V gave up 4 bases and J gave up 0 bases, with 11 bases separating them. This chain's CDR3 is CASSPRGASGNTIYF. The CDR3 nucleotides read TGTGCCAGCAGCCCAAGGGGGGCCTCTGGAAACACCATATATTTT.

This chain connects TRBV4-2 to TRBJ1-4; 9 bases agree with TRBD1. The germline V gene encodes CDR1 LGHNA and CDR2 YNFKEQ. The length of the CDR3 is 15 residues. The V segment lost 3 bases and the J segment 2 bases; nucleotides outside the gene matches: 1. The CDR3 spells CASSQTGGTNEKLFF. The CDR3 DNA sequence: TGTGCCAGCAGCCAGACAGGGGGGACTAATGAAAAACTGTTTTTT.

This clone was seen a handful of times. The chain links TRBV30 to TRBJ1-2; D unresolved. With 4 bases removed from V and 2 bases from J, the gap between germline ends came to 11 bases. This CDR3 is built from 13 residues. Germline values: CDR1 GTSNPN, CDR2 SVGIG (reference sequence). CDR3 protein: CAWTPRANYGYTF. The CDR3 region has the DNA TGTGCCTGGACCCCGAGGGCCAACTATGGCTACACCTTC.

The chain has TRBV27 and TRBJ2-3; maybe TRBD1 (5 bases). CDR1 is MNHEY, CDR2 SMNVEV, per germline (reference sequence). Trimming removed 3 bases at V and 0 bases at J, with 10 bases between. This CDR3 spans 15 amino acids. DNA for the CDR3: TGTGCCAGCAGTTTTCCCCACAGGAGCACAGATACGCAGTATTTT. Translating it yields CASSFPHRSTDTQYF.

This clone appeared many times. V usage is TRBV28 and J usage is TRBJ1-1; the match to TRBD1 covers 7 bases. CDR3 length: 14 residues. J lost 5 bases, V lost 6 bases, and 9 bases had no gene match. CDR1 and CDR2 (germline): MDHEN, SYDVKM. This chain's CDR3 is CASREQGLWTEAFF. Here the CDR3 DNA reads TGTGCCAGCAGGGAACAGGGGTTGTGGACTGAAGCTTTCTTT.

This clone occurred a few times. In DNA form, the CDR3 reads TGTGCCAGCAGCTTCAACCTGAACACTGAAGCTTTCTTT. Protein: CASSFNLNTEAFF. The rearrangement uses TRBV9 and TRBJ1-1; D is ambiguous. From germline, CDR1 is SGDLS and CDR2 YYNGEE. Trimming left V 4 bases short and J 0 bases short, with 7 bases between. This CDR3 contains 13 residues.

This clone ranks as medium-sized (0.01 to 0.1%). V is TRBV5-1 and J is TRBJ2-1; D possibly uses TRBD1 or TRBD2 (7 bases each). Trimming removed 3 bases from V and 4 bases from J, with 17 bases in between. The germline V gene has CDR1 SGHRS and CDR2 YFSETQ. This CDR3 comprises 16 residues. For the CDR3, the DNA is TGCGCCAGCAGCTCGTCGGCAGGGGGGGCGTACAATGAGCAGTTCTTC. Translated: CASSSSAGGAYNEQFF.

In regard to this clone: Within the sample, other DNA sequences also encode this same CDR3. V gene TRBV19 combines with J gene TRBJ1-4; D unclear. CDR1 and CDR2 from the germline V gene are LNHDA and SQIVND (reference sequence). The CDR3 length is 14 residues. With 3 bases removed from V and 0 bases from J, the gap between germline ends came to 5 bases. CDR3 sequence: CASSIGATNEKLFF. The CDR3 DNA reads as TGTGCCAGTAGTATCGGGGCAACTAATGAAAAACTGTTTTTT.

In its sample, this clone was seen a few times. The chain couples TRBV4-1 to TRBJ2-2; no reliable D call. The V end lost 8 bases, the J end lost 3 bases, and 13 bases lay between the germline ends. The CDR3 covers 14 residues. Germline-derived CDR1 and CDR2 are MGHRA and YSYEKL. The CDR3 DNA sequence: TGCGCCAGCTCCCTTGGGGAATACACCGGGGAGCTGTTTTTT. Translating gives CASSLGEYTGELFF.

The J gene is TRBJ2-5, the V gene TRBV7-2; D may be TRBD1 or TRBD2 (6 bases each). V was clipped by 6 bases and J by 2 bases, with 16 bases between them. The CDR3 consists of 15 residues. Germline V gene lookup returns CDR1 SGHTA and CDR2 FQGNSA. The CDR3 reads CASRSGARGQETQYF. The CDR3 DNA reads TGTGCCAGCAGATCGGGGGCGAGGGGGCAAGAGACCCAGTACTTC.

J is TRBJ1-3 and V is TRBV6-5, with D tentatively TRBD1 (5 bases). V lost 2 bases to trimming and J lost 10 bases, with 6 bases between them. CDR3 length equals 11 residues. Germline CDR1 MNHEY, CDR2 SVGAGI. The CDR3 region is CASSYGGTIYF. CDR3 nucleotides: TGTGCCAGCAGTTACGGGGGAACCATATATTTT.

This clone was observed many times. The V call is TRBV28, the J call TRBJ2-7; TRBD1 matches at 9 bases. This CDR3 region has 16 residues. Germline values: CDR1 MDHEN, CDR2 SYDVKM. The V gene end was trimmed by 6 bases and the J gene end by 0 bases; junction bases not matched to a gene: 9. Here the CDR3 reads CASRDRTGAFSYEQYF. CDR3 DNA: TGTGCCAGCAGAGATAGGACAGGGGCTTTCTCCTACGAGCAGTACTTC. Full variable domain (outside the CDR3, taken from reference TRBV28 and TRBJ2-7): DVKVTQSSRYLVKRTGEKVFLECVQDMDHENMFWYRQDPGLGLRLIYFSYDVKMKEKGDIPEGYSVSREKKERFSLILESASTNQTSMYLCASRDRTGAFSYEQYFGPGTRLTVT.

The chain is built from TRBV4-2 and TRBJ2-7; 7 bases agree with TRBD2. V gave up 2 bases and J gave up 4 bases; unmatched junction bases: 8. This CDR3 region has 15 residues. Looked up from germline, CDR1 is LGHNA and CDR2 is YNFKEQ. Here the CDR3 reads CASSQQATGGYEQYF. The CDR3 DNA reads as TGTGCCAGCAGCCAACAAGCCACGGGGGGATACGAGCAGTACTTC.

The V and J genes are TRBV28 and TRBJ1-4, with no clear D. The V end was cut by 3 bases, the J end by 0 bases, with 11 bases between. CDR1 is MDHEN, CDR2 SYDVKM, per germline. The CDR3 is made up of 16 amino acids. The CDR3 spells CASSLVGRTTNEKLFF. CDR3 coding DNA: TGTGCCAGCAGTTTGGTGGGAAGGACAACTAATGAAAAACTGTTTTTT. The complete variable domain, with remaining parts taken from reference TRBV28 and TRBJ1-4, reads DVKVTQSSRYLVKRTGEKVFLECVQDMDHENMFWYRQDPGLGLRLIYFSYDVKMKEKGDIPEGYSVSREKKERFSLILESASTNQTSMYLCASSLVGRTTNEKLFFGSGTQLSVL.

This clone was seen a handful of times. V and J are TRBV15 and TRBJ1-2; 7 bases align to TRBD1. V lost 7 bases to trimming and J lost 5 bases; unmatched junction nucleotides: 7. Germline CDR1 and CDR2: LNHNV and YYDKDF (reference sequence). This CDR3 has 13 amino acids. CDR3 nucleotides: TGTGCCACCAAAGACAGGGCAAAATATGGCTACACCTTC. Translated, it gives CATKDRAKYGYTF. Together with reference TRBV15 and TRBJ1-2, the CDR3 gives the full variable domain: DAMVIQNPRYQVTQFGKPVTLSCSQTLNHNVMYWYQQKSSQAPKLLFHYYDKDFNNEADTPDNFQSRRPNTSFCFLDIRSPGLGDTAMYLCATKDRAKYGYTFGSGTRLTVV.

This chain uses TRBV30 with TRBJ1-1; D not certain. The CDR3 runs 11 residues. V lost 0 bases, J lost 10 bases, and 9 bases lay in between. Germline CDR1 and CDR2: GTSNPN and SVGIG (reference sequence). In DNA, the CDR3 is TGTGCCTGGAGTGTACCAGGTCCAGCTTTCTTT. As protein: CAWSVPGPAFF. Together with reference TRBV30 and TRBJ1-1, the CDR3 gives the full variable domain: SQTIHQWPATLVQPVGSPLSLECTVEGTSNPNLYWYRQAAGRGLQLLFYSVGIGQISSEVPQNLSASRPQDRQFILSSKKLLLSDSGFYLCAWSVPGPAFFGQGTRLTVV.

The V call is TRBV6-5, the J call TRBJ1-5; tentatively, D is TRBD1 (5 bases). V was shortened by 5 bases and J by 7 bases, with 12 bases between the two germline ends. This CDR3 spans 13 amino acids. The germline V gene has CDR1 MNHEY and CDR2 SVGAGI. In DNA, the CDR3 is TGTGCCAGCAGTAGAGACAGAACCCAGCCCCAGCATTTT. This encodes CASSRDRTQPQHF.

This chain joins TRBV9 and TRBJ2-7, with D maybe TRBD2 (6 bases). Germline V lookup: CDR1 SGDLS, CDR2 YYNGEE. V was trimmed by 2 bases and J by 2 bases, leaving 8 bases between them. The CDR3 sequence is 13 residues long. The CDR3 sequence is CASSVGTAYEQYF. The DNA for the CDR3 is TGTGCCAGCAGCGTCGGGACTGCCTACGAGCAGTACTTC. The whole variable domain, filled in from reference TRBV9 and TRBJ2-7, reads DSGVTQTPKHLITATGQRVTLRCSPRSGDLSVYWYQQSLDQGLQFLIQYYNGEERAKGNILERFSAQQFPDLHSELNLSSLELGDSALYFCASSVGTAYEQYFGPGTRLTVT.

V gene TRBV5-6 combines with J gene TRBJ1-5; tentatively, D is TRBD1 (6 bases). Germline assignment: CDR1 SGHDT and CDR2 YYEEEE. The ends were cut back, 4 bases at V and 2 bases at J, with 19 bases in the middle. The CDR3 covers 17 residues. DNA of the CDR3: TGTGCCAGCAGCCCCGAGATACAGGGTTTCGGCAATCAGCCCCAGCATTTT. Translation gives CASSPEIQGFGNQPQHF.

The rearrangement links TRBV28 to TRBJ1-4; 8 bases align to TRBD1. Trimming took 6 bases from V and 4 from J; bases not matched to a gene: 10. CDR3 length equals 16 residues. Germline lookup yields CDR1 MDHEN and CDR2 SYDVKM. This CDR3 reads CASSSAGTGRNEKLFF. CDR3 sequence (DNA): TGTGCCAGCAGCTCGGCCGGGACAGGACGTAATGAAAAACTGTTTTTT.

The chain carries TRBV4-2 and TRBJ1-6; possibly TRBD1 for D (6 bases). The length of the CDR3 is 16 residues. Germline V gene lookup returns CDR1 LGHNA and CDR2 YNFKEQ. The V gene lost 3 bases and the J gene lost 7 bases, with 16 bases spanning the gap. CDR3 in amino acids: CASSHYGGGGNSPLHF. CDR3 nucleotides: TGTGCCAGCAGCCATTACGGGGGAGGGGGGAATTCACCCCTCCACTTT.

V is TRBV27 and J is TRBJ2-7, with a tentative D call TRBD2 (6 bases). The germline V and J ends were trimmed by 2 bases and 1 base, with 9 bases remaining between them. The CDR3 spans 14 residues. CDR1 is MNHEY and CDR2 is SMNVEV in the germline V gene (reference sequence). CDR3 sequence (DNA): TGTGCCAGCAGTTTAGCGGGGAGGTCCTACGAGCAGTACTTC. This gives the protein CASSLAGRSYEQYF.

The rearrangement uses TRBV4-3 and TRBJ1-6; D unresolved. Trimming removed 0 bases at V and 9 bases at J, with 6 bases between. CDR3 size: 13 residues. Germline V gives CDR1 LGHNA, CDR2 YSLEER. This CDR3 is CASSQESGSPLHF. The CDR3 DNA is TGCGCCAGCAGCCAAGAATCTGGTTCACCCCTCCACTTT.